This T cell receptor (beta chain) derives from a study of cytomegalovirus exposure and HLA in healthy donors. The wider study: Most donors, 70% to 85% of some 400 genotyped, fell in the Caucasian-associated ancestry cluster.

This PCR relied on a set of 60 Vbeta primers and 13 Jbeta primers. Produced via immunoSEQ multiplex PCR; TCRdb's table is partial and in-frame only. This sample yields 150,000 to 200,000 clones, of which approximately 84% are seen a single time; around 5.8% belongs to the top ten. This clone was detected only a few times. The sequenced sample consisted of PBMCs. The sequence came from a male donor in good health and CMV-seropositive.

CDR3 loop: CASSLAGNTEAFF. CDR3 in DNA: TGCGCCAGCAGCTTGGCGGGGAACACTGAAGCTTTCTTT. This chain uses TRBV5-1 with TRBJ1-1; no definite D call. V lost 0 bases, J lost 1 base, and 4 bases lay in between. CDR1 is SGHRS and CDR2 is YFSETQ in the germline V gene. The CDR3 covers 13 residues. Variable domain in full (rest from reference TRBV5-1 and TRBJ1-1): KAGVTQTPRYLIKTRGQQVTLSCSPISGHRSVSWYQQTPGQGLQFLFEYFSETQRNKGNFPGRFSGRQFSNSRSEMNVSTLELGDSALYLCASSLAGNTEAFFGQGTRLTVV.